The 6 T cell receptor beta chains given below trace back to one sample, sequenced in a study of T cell responses to AZD1222 COVID-19 vaccine. TCRdb's copy holds only in-frame clones and misses some; the assay was immunoSEQ multiplex PCR. Counted here are around 150,000 clones, 90% to 95% occurring once; the ten biggest clones make up 1.5% to 2%. Sequences were derived from peripheral blood, sampled on day 0 of AZD1222 vaccination. These receptors originate from an adult in good health.

This clone was seen just once. The rearrangement joins TRBV4-3 to TRBJ1-6; D uncertain. Trimming took off 1 base at V and 10 bases at J, with 11 bases between the two ends. The CDR3 is made up of 14 amino acids. Germline V gene sequence: CDR1 LGHNA, CDR2 YSLEER. The CDR3: CASSQGRESSPLHF. CDR3 in DNA: TGCGCCAGCAGCCAAGGACGGGAGAGCTCACCCCTCCACTTT.

In this sample, this clone turned up once. This CDR3 reads CASSPPMKLRYTF. In DNA form, the CDR3 reads TGTGCCAGCTCACCACCAATGAAGCTGCGCTACACCTTC. The chain links TRBV18 to TRBJ1-2; no definite D call. Trimming removed 0 bases from V and 9 bases from J, with 11 bases in between. The CDR3 extends over 13 amino acids. Looked up from germline, CDR1 is KGHSH and CDR2 is LQKENI.

This chain connects TRBV4-2 to TRBJ2-2, with 7 bases lining up with TRBD2. There are 15 residues in the CDR3. In germline, CDR1 is LGHNA, CDR2 YNFKEQ. The J segment lost 2 bases and the V segment lost 4 bases, leaving 4 bases of the junction unmatched. The CDR3 DNA reads TGTGCCAGCAGCCCACCGGGAGGTAACACCGGGGAGCTGTTTTTT. This translates into CASSPPGGNTGELFF.

This clone was picked up a small number of times. The gene calls are TRBV3-1 (or the pseudogene TRBV3-2) and TRBJ2-7; D is undetermined. Looked up from germline, CDR1 is LGHDT and CDR2 is YNNKEL (reference sequence). CDR3 length: 16 residues. Trimming removed 1 base from V and 5 bases from J, with 18 bases in between. The CDR3 protein is CASSQVVVKGMHEQYF. The CDR3 DNA sequence: TGTGCCAGCAGCCAAGTCGTGGTGAAGGGTATGCACGAGCAGTACTTC.

The chain employs TRBV7-2 and TRBJ1-1; no clear D. The CDR3 extends over 16 amino acids. The germline gives CDR1 SGHTA, CDR2 FQGNSA. V lost 1 base and J lost 1, with 13 bases in between. The CDR3 protein is CASSLVGRKRNTEAFF. CDR3 sequence (DNA): TGTGCCAGCAGCTTAGTAGGCAGAAAAAGGAACACTGAAGCTTTCTTT.

V gene TRBV11-3 combines with J gene TRBJ2-3; D is possibly TRBD2 (6 bases). This CDR3 is 14 amino acids long. The V gene lost 5 bases and the J gene lost 4 bases, with 13 bases spanning the gap. Germline V lookup: CDR1 SGHNT, CDR2 YENEEA. DNA of the CDR3: TGTGCCAGCAGCCCCGGGGGAGGTCCAGATACGCAGTATTTT. Its protein product is CASSPGGGPDTQYF.